This T cell receptor beta chain was obtained from a study of metastatic and nonmetastatic thyroid tumors. About the study: Repertoires of blood and of tissue (tumor or nodule) from malignant and benign thyroid patients were compared. Findings and caveats of the study: The study reportedly found significantly higher TCR beta diversity in malignant thyroid tumors than benign nodules, in blood and tumor.

Authors' methods: Construction of a distant-metastasis classifier for papillary thyroid cancer relied on CDR3 differences across clinicopathological groups. Using MiXCR, TCRdb re-called clones from the PCR reads. In this record, the V and J calls reflect TCRdb's handling and not the investigators' own analysis. The table records about 28,000 clones, 20% to 25% of them present only once. Every patient was untreated before thyroid surgery. Concerning this clone: What it recognizes is unknown.

CDR3 length: 14 residues. Trimming took 8 bases from V and 8 from J, leaving 16 bases between them. This chain connects TRBV12-3 or TRBV12-4 to TRBJ1-6; TRBD1 might be the D (6 bases). Sequencing input: blood. This TCR was recovered from a female donor with papillary thyroid cancer or a benign thyroid nodule (not recorded which). Some clones in this sample may be carry-over from other donors' samples. The CDR3 here is CASRWTSGDSPLHF. CDR3 DNA: TGTGCCAGCCGGTGGACATCAGGGGATTCACCCCTCCACTTT.